The 9 T cell receptor beta chains listed next were all sequenced from one sample in a study of blood T cell repertoires in COVID-19. The protocol was immunoSEQ multiplex PCR, while the TCRdb copy is restricted to in-frame clones and leaves out a portion. The sample has roughly 220,000 clones, approximately 86% seen once; the top ten hold roughly 14%. The sequenced sample consisted of PBMCs or T cells enriched from blood (not recorded which). The receptors were sampled from a woman between 45 and 60 years old with acute COVID-19.

CDR3 DNA sequence: TGCGCCAGCAGCCCGGGGACTCGAGGCGTGGATACGCAGTATTTT. This sequence encodes CASSPGTRGVDTQYF. The gene calls are TRBV5-1 and TRBJ2-3; TRBD2 might be the D (6 bases). Deletions cut 4 bases from V and 6 bases from J, with 18 bases between. This CDR3 region has 15 residues. Per the germline V gene, CDR1 is SGHRS and CDR2 is YFSETQ.

The chain uses TRBV19 and TRBJ1-5; D remains unclear. V was pared by 5 bases and J by 7 bases, with 12 bases between. This CDR3 region has 13 residues. Germline CDR1 LNHDA, CDR2 SQIVND (reference sequence). The CDR3 nucleotides are TGTGCCAGTAGTGGGGAGGAAGACCAGCCCCAGCATTTT. Translating it yields CASSGEEDQPQHF.

This chain connects TRBV27 to TRBJ2-3, with a weak D call TRBD2 (6 bases). The V gene lost 1 base and the J gene lost 3 bases, with 11 bases spanning the gap. Germline-derived CDR1 and CDR2 are MNHEY and SMNVEV (reference sequence). The length of the CDR3 is 15 residues. DNA for the CDR3: TGTGCCAGCAGTTTATATCCAGGGAGGACAGATACGCAGTATTTT. Its protein is CASSLYPGRTDTQYF.

V and J are TRBV5-1 and TRBJ2-1; perhaps TRBD1 as D (5 bases). The CDR3 loop spans 15 amino acids. CDR1 is SGHRS and CDR2 is YFSETQ in the germline V gene. Deletions cut 2 bases from V and 5 bases from J, with 14 bases between. The CDR3: CASSFRTGHNNEQFF. The CDR3 DNA reads as TGCGCCAGCAGCTTTAGGACCGGACACAACAATGAGCAGTTCTTC.

In this sample, this clone turned up a few times. The chain joins TRBV4-1 to TRBJ2-7; TRBD2 matches at 7 bases. J lost 0 bases, V lost 3 bases, and 5 bases had no gene match. This CDR3 has 15 residues. In germline, CDR1 is MGHRA, CDR2 YSYEKL. The CDR3: CASSQGGDSSYEQYF. In DNA form, the CDR3 reads TGCGCCAGCAGCCAGGGGGGGGACTCCTCCTACGAGCAGTACTTC.

The chain joins TRBV11-2 to TRBJ2-1, with TRBD2 matching over 9 bases. The CDR3 spans 17 residues. Germline V lookup: CDR1 SGHAT, CDR2 FQNNGV. J was trimmed by 4 bases and V by 4 bases; bases with no gene match: 11. CDR3 loop: CASSSRLAAMVYNEQFF. Here the CDR3 DNA reads TGTGCCAGCAGCTCAAGACTAGCGGCTATGGTATACAATGAGCAGTTCTTC.

V is TRBV9 and J is TRBJ1-5; no firm D call. The CDR3 sequence is 15 residues long. V was cut by 0 bases and J by 4 bases, with 11 bases left in between. CDR1 is SGDLS and CDR2 is YYNGEE in the germline V gene. The CDR3 reads CASSVGVEQNQPQHF. CDR3 DNA: TGTGCCAGCAGCGTAGGTGTGGAGCAGAATCAGCCCCAGCATTTT.

The CDR3 region is CASSQDGTYNEQFF. Here the CDR3 DNA reads TGTGCCAGCAGCCAAGACGGGACCTACAATGAGCAGTTCTTC. The chain employs TRBV4-2 and TRBJ2-1; possibly TRBD2 for D (5 bases). Germline V lookup: CDR1 LGHNA, CDR2 YNFKEQ. V was clipped by 0 bases and J by 2 bases, with 5 bases between them. There are 14 residues in the CDR3.

This chain connects TRBV4-2 to TRBJ1-4; TRBD1 is a possible D gene (5 bases). This CDR3 is built from 13 residues. Germline assignment: CDR1 LGHNA and CDR2 YNFKEQ. V dropped 6 bases and J dropped 5 bases, with 10 bases sitting between them. The CDR3 protein is CASRLRGNEKLFF. CDR3 DNA sequence: TGTGCCAGCAGGCTACGGGGGAATGAAAAACTGTTTTTT.